This T cell receptor (beta chain) is from a study of T cell repertoires in cytomegalovirus infection. The table lists this clonotype with a few counts. What it binds is not known. TCRdb reanalysed the reads using MiXCR and keeps one entry per CDR3 protein. This sample has some 700,000 distinct CDR3 sequences, with 30% to 40% found just once. This CDR3 contains 14 residues. Germline V gene sequence: CDR1 LGHNT, CDR2 FRNRAP. The ends were cut back, 6 bases at V and 7 bases at J, with 15 bases in the middle. The origin of this receptor is a human donor in good health (CMV status not recorded). Some clones in this sample may be carry-over from other donors' samples. The sample consisted of cultured PBMCs, taken from culture after CMV antigen stimulation. The chain employs TRBV12-5 and TRBJ2-2, with D possibly TRBD1 on 6 matching bases. The CDR3 sequence: CASGPGTQIGELFF. The CDR3 DNA reads TGTGCTAGTGGGCCCGGGACACAGATCGGGGAGCTGTTTTTT. The variable domain in full, completed from reference TRBV12-5 and TRBJ2-2, reads DARVTQTPRHKVTEMGQEVTMRCQPILGHNTVFWYRQTMMQGLELLAYFRNRAPLDDSGMPKDRFSAEMPDATLATLKIQPSEPRDSAVYFCASGPGTQIGELFFGEGSRLTVL.